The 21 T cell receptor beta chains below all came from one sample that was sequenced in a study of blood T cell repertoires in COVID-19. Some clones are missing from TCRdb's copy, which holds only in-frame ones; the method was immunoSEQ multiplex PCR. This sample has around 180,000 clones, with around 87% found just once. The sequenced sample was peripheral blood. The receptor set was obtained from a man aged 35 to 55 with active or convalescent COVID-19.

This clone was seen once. CDR3 amino acids: CASSLDGNTEAFF. The CDR3 DNA sequence: TGTGCCAGCAGCTTAGACGGGAACACTGAAGCTTTCTTT. The rearrangement joins TRBV11-3 to TRBJ1-1, with D unclear. V was shortened by 0 bases and J by 1 base, with 3 bases between the two germline ends. The CDR3 is 13 residues long. CDR1 and CDR2 from the germline V gene are SGHNT and YENEEA.

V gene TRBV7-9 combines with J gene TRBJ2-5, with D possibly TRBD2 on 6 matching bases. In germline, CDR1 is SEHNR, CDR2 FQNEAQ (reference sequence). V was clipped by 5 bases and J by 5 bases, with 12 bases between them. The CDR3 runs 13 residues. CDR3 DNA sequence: TGTGCCAGCAGCCGGGACTCTCGGGAGACCCAGTACTTC. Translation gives CASSRDSRETQYF.

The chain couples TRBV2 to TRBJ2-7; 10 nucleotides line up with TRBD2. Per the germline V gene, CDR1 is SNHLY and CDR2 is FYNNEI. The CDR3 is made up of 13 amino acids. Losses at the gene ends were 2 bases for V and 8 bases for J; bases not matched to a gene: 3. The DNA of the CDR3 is TGTGCCAGCAGTGAACCTAGCGGGGGCCAGCAGTACTTC. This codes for CASSEPSGGQQYF.

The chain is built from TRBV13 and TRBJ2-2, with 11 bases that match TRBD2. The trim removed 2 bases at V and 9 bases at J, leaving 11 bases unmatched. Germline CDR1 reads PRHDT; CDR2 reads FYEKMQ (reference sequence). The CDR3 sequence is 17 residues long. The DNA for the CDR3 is TGTGCCAGCAGCTTAATGGCTAGCGGGGGGCCTGCCCGGGAGCTGTTTTTT. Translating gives CASSLMASGGPARELFF.

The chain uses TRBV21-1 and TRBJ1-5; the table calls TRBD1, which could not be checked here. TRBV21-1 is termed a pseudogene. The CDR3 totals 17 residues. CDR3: CASSPWTNRDCNQPQHF. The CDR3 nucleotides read TGTGCCAGCAGCCCATGGACCAACAGGGATTGCAATCAGCCCCAGCATTTT.

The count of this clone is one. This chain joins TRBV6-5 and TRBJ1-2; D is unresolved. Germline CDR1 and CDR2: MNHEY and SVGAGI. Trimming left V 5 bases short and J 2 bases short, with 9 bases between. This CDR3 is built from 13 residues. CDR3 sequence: CASSQRKNYGYTF. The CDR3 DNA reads TGTGCCAGCAGTCAGAGGAAAAACTATGGCTACACCTTC.

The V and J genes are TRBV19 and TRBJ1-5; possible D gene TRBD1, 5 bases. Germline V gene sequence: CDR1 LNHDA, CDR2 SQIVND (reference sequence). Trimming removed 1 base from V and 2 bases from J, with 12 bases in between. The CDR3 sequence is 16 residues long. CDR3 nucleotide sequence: TGTGCCAGTAGTATAGCTGGGGCCGTGGGCAATCAGCCCCAGCATTTT. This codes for CASSIAGAVGNQPQHF. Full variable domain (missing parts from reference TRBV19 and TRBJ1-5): DGGITQSPKYLFRKEGQNVTLSCEQNLNHDAMYWYRQDPGQGLRLIYYSQIVNDFQKGDIAEGYSVSREKKESFPLTVTSAQKNPTAFYLCASSIAGAVGNQPQHFGDGTRLSIL.

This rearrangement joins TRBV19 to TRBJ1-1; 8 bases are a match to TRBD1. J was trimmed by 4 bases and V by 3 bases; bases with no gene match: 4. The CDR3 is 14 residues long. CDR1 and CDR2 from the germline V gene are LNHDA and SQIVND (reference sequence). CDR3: CASSMDRVGTEAFF. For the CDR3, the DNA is TGTGCCAGTAGTATGGACAGGGTGGGCACTGAAGCTTTCTTT.

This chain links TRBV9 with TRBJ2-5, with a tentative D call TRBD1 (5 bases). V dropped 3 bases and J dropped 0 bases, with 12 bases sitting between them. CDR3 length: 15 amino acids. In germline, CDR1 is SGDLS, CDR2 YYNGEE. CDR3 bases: TGTGCCAGCAGCGGTCAGGGATGGTACCAAGAGACCCAGTACTTC. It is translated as CASSGQGWYQETQYF.

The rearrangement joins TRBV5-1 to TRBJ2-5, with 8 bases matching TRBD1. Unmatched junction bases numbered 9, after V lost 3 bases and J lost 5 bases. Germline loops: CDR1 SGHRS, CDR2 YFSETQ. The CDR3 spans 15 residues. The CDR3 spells CASSSGQGRWETQYF. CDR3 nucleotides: TGCGCCAGCAGCTCAGGACAGGGAAGATGGGAGACCCAGTACTTC.

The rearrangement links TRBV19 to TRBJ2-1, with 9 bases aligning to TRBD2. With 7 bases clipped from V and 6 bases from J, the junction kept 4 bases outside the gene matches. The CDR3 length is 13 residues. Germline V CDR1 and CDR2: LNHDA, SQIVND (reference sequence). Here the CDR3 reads CASTPRGGNEQFF. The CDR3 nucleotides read TGTGCCAGTACCCCGCGGGGGGGCAATGAGCAGTTCTTC.

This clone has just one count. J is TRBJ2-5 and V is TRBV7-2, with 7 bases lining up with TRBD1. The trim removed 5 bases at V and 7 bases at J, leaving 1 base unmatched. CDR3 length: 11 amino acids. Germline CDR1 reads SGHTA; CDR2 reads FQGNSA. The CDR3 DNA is TGTGCCAGCAGCGACAGGGCGACCCAGTACTTC. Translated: CASSDRATQYF.

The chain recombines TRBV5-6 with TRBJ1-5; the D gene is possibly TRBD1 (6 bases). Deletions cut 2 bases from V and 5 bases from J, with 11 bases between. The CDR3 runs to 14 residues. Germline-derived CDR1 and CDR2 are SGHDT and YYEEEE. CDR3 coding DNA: TGTGCCAGCAGCTTTTGGGGGCTCGATCAGCCCCAGCATTTT. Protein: CASSFWGLDQPQHF.

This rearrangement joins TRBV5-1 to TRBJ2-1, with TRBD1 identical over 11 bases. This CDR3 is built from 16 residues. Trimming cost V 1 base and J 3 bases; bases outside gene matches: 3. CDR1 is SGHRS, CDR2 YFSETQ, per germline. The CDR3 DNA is TGCGCCAGCAGCTTGATGGGACAGGGGGGCTACAATGAGCAGTTCTTC. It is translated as CASSLMGQGGYNEQFF.

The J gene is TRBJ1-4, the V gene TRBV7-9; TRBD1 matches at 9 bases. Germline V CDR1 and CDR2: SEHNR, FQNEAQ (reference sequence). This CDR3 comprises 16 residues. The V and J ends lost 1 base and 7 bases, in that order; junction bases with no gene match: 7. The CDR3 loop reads CASSLVITGGLEKLFF. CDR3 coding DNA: TGTGCCAGCAGCTTAGTAATAACAGGGGGCCTTGAAAAACTGTTTTTT.

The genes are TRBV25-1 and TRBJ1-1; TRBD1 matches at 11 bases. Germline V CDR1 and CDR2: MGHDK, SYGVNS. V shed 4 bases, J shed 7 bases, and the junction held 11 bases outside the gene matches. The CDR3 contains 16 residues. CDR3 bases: TGTGCCAGCAGTGGCCGCGGACAGGGGGCATCAGGTGAAGCTTTCTTT. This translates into CASSGRGQGASGEAFF.

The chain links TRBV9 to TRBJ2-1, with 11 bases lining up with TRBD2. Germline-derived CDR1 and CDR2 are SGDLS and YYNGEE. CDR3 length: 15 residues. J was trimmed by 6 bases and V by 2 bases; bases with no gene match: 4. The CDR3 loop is CASSVSGGDINEQFF. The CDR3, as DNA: TGTGCCAGCAGCGTTAGCGGGGGGGACATCAATGAGCAGTTCTTC.

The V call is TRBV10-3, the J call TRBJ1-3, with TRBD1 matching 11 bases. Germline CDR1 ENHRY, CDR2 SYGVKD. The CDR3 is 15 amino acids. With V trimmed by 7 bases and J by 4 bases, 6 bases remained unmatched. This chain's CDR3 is CAIKRDRGSGNTIYF. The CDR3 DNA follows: TGTGCCATCAAGAGGGACAGGGGGTCGGGAAACACCATATATTTT.

This chain's CDR3 is CASTRTSGGYEQYF. CDR3 bases: TGTGCCAGTACCCGGACTAGCGGGGGATACGAGCAGTACTTC. This rearrangement joins TRBV19 to TRBJ2-7, with TRBD2 matching 13 bases. CDR1 and CDR2 from the germline V gene are LNHDA and SQIVND (reference sequence). V gave up 7 bases and J gave up 4 bases; unmatched junction bases: 4. This CDR3 is built from 14 residues.

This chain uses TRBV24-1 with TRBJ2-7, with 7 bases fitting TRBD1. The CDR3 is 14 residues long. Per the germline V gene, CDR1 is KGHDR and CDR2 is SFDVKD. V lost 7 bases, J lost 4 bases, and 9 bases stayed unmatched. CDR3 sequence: CATSHRGSTYEQYF. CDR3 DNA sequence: TGTGCCACCAGCCACAGGGGCTCCACTTACGAGCAGTACTTC.

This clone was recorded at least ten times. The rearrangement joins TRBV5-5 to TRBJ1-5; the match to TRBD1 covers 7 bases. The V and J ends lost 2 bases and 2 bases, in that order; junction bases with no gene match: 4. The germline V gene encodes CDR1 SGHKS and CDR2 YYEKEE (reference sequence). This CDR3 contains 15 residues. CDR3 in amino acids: CASSFEGQGNQPQHF. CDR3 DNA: TGTGCCAGCAGCTTTGAAGGACAGGGCAATCAGCCCCAGCATTTT.